One and the same sample provided the 25 T cell receptor beta chains below, sequenced in a study of blood T cells in healthy people across ages. Combining a sample-barcoded 5' primer with a J-beta primer mix, a second PCR ran for 7 to 11 cycles. TCRdb reprocessed the 5' RACE reads via MiXCR and lists one record per CDR3 protein. The data show about 1.6 million distinct CDR3 sequences, roughly 32% seen once. Input material: blood. These receptor sequences come from a woman aged 25 to 39 in good health.

V usage is TRBV6-1 and J usage is TRBJ2-1; 16 bases agree with TRBD2. The CDR3 is 22 amino acids. Germline trimming cut 0 bases from V and 7 bases from J; bases unmatched to any gene: 18. Germline V gives CDR1 MNHNS, CDR2 SASEGT. DNA for the CDR3: TGTGCCAGCAGTGAAGCCGGGAGCGGGACTAGCGGGAGGGCCCGCTTTAGGAATGAGCAGTTCTTC. Amino acid sequence: CASSEAGSGTSGRARFRNEQFF.

The genes are TRBV20-1 and TRBJ1-2, with 11 bases that match TRBD1. The V segment lost 6 bases and the J segment 0 bases; nucleotides outside the gene matches: 6. Germline CDR1 DFQATT, CDR2 SNEGSKA (reference sequence). This CDR3 is built from 15 residues. In DNA form, the CDR3 reads TGCAGTGCCCCGGGACAGGGGGTTTCTAACTATGGCTACACCTTC. Its protein product is CSAPGQGVSNYGYTF.

The genes are TRBV14 and TRBJ2-2; maybe TRBD2 (6 bases). The CDR3 has 16 residues. V gave up 4 bases and J gave up 5 bases, with 17 bases separating them. The germline V gene has CDR1 SGHDN and CDR2 FVKESK. This CDR3 reads CASSLTTGAGTGELFF. CDR3 bases: TGTGCCAGCAGCCTAACTACTGGTGCGGGGACCGGGGAGCTGTTTTTT.

The chain's CDR3 is CATLLGGLAASTDTQYF. The CDR3 DNA is TGTGCCACCCTGCTGGGGGGACTAGCGGCTAGCACAGATACGCAGTATTTT. The gene calls are TRBV6-1 and TRBJ2-3, with 11 bases lining up with TRBD2. Germline assignment: CDR1 MNHNS and CDR2 SASEGT. V was clipped by 10 bases and J by 0 bases; unmatched bases: 12. CDR3 length equals 17 residues.

The rearrangement joins TRBV15 to TRBJ2-1; 10 bases fit TRBD1. The CDR3 extends over 19 amino acids. Germline V gene data show CDR1 as LNHNV and CDR2 as YYDKDF (reference sequence). Trimming cost V 0 bases and J 8 bases; bases outside gene matches: 16. CDR3 in amino acids: CATSRDASTTGGVYDEQFF. CDR3 DNA: TGTGCCACCAGCAGAGACGCCTCCACGACAGGGGGCGTTTATGATGAGCAGTTCTTC. Based on the CDR3 plus reference TRBV15 and TRBJ2-1, the full variable domain is DAMVIQNPRYQVTQFGKPVTLSCSQTLNHNVMYWYQQKSSQAPKLLFHYYDKDFNNEADTPDNFQSRRPNTSFCFLDIRSPGLGDTAMYLCATSRDASTTGGVYDEQFFGPGTRLTVL.

This clonotype was observed a handful of times. V is TRBV9 and J is TRBJ1-2, with D maybe TRBD1 (6 bases). Between the trimmed V and J ends, which lost 2 bases and 6 bases, there was a span of 17 bases. This CDR3 comprises 15 residues. CDR1 and CDR2 (germline): SGDLS, YYNGEE. The CDR3 nucleotides read TGTGCCAGCAGCGTGATGGGAACAGGGATCAATGGCTACACCTTC. It translates to CASSVMGTGINGYTF.

This clonotype was found a few times. The chain couples TRBV4-1 to TRBJ2-2; TRBD2 might be the D (6 bases). The V end lost 4 bases, the J end lost 5 bases, and 14 bases lay between the germline ends. Germline V lookup: CDR1 MGHRA, CDR2 YSYEKL. CDR3 length: 15 amino acids. CDR3 DNA: TGCGCCAGCAGCCCGTCCGCAGGGAGGACCGGGGAGCTGTTTTTT. Its translation is CASSPSAGRTGELFF.

Remarks on this clonotype: A read error may be the cause here, since a much bigger clone is one base away. V and J are TRBV6-2 or TRBV6-3 and TRBJ2-1; 11 bases fit TRBD2. V was clipped by 5 bases and J by 6 bases; unmatched bases: 9. Germline CDR1 MNHEY, CDR2 SVGEGT. The CDR3 is 16 amino acids. The CDR3 sequence is CASSHRGTSGTNEQFF. The CDR3 nucleotides read TGTGCCAGCAGTCACCGAGGGACTAGCGGCACCAATGAGCAGTTCTTC.

The chain links TRBV9 to TRBJ1-1, with TRBD1 matching over 8 bases. After removal of 3 bases from V and 6 bases from J, the junction contained 7 bases not matched to a gene. Germline CDR1 is SGDLS and CDR2 is YYNGEE. The CDR3 is made up of 14 amino acids. The CDR3 sequence is CASSGYQGASEAFF. CDR3 nucleotide sequence: TGTGCCAGCAGCGGTTATCAGGGGGCATCTGAAGCTTTCTTT.

The rearrangement links TRBV4-2 to TRBJ2-1; D is uncertain. The V and J ends lost 1 base and 3 bases respectively, with 10 bases between them. The CDR3 is made up of 15 amino acids. Germline CDR1 reads LGHNA; CDR2 reads YNFKEQ. Here the CDR3 DNA reads TGTGCCAGCAGCCAAGCGATGGCAGACTACAATGAGCAGTTCTTC. Translation gives CASSQAMADYNEQFF.

The chain is built from TRBV30 and TRBJ1-5; maybe TRBD1 (6 bases). Trimming stripped 2 bases from V and 0 bases from J, with 11 bases between. In germline, CDR1 is GTSNPN, CDR2 SVGIG (reference sequence). This CDR3 region has 15 residues. CDR3 protein: CAWSPLDSSNQPQHF. CDR3 DNA: TGTGCCTGGAGTCCCCTGGACAGTAGCAATCAGCCCCAGCATTTT.

This clonotype has more than one count but fewer than ten. V gene TRBV7-9 combines with J gene TRBJ2-5; D is ambiguous. Germline CDR1 is SEHNR and CDR2 is FQNEAQ (reference sequence). The ends were cut back, 3 bases at V and 1 base at J, with 12 bases in the middle. The length of the CDR3 is 15 residues. As DNA, the CDR3 is TGTGCCAGCAGCTTGACTGGACGAGTCCAAGAGACCCAGTACTTC. As protein: CASSLTGRVQETQYF.

The V and J genes are TRBV24-1 and TRBJ2-5, with a tentative D call TRBD2 (5 bases). The J call may not be correct, given that the DNA end is closer to TRBJ2-7. The CDR3 has 15 amino acids. The germline gives CDR1 KGHDR, CDR2 SFDVKD. CDR3 region: CATSDPTRGVREQYF. The CDR3 bases are TGTGCCACCAGTGACCCGACTCGGGGAGTACGCGAGCAGTACTTC.

This chain connects TRBV6-2 or TRBV6-3 to TRBJ1-2; no clear D gene. This CDR3 is 14 amino acids long. The germline V and J ends were trimmed by 7 bases and 6 bases, with 18 bases remaining between them. Germline assignment: CDR1 MNHEY and CDR2 SVGEGT. CDR3 region: CASTKRRASDGYTF. In DNA, the CDR3 is TGTGCCAGCACCAAACGGAGGGCATCCGATGGCTACACCTTC.

This chain uses TRBV7-2 with TRBJ2-5, with 12 nucleotides matching TRBD2. The V gene's germline CDR1 is SGHTA and CDR2 FQGNSA. Trimming at V came to 5 bases and at J to 4 bases, leaving 8 bases not matched to a gene. The CDR3 is made up of 16 amino acids. CDR3 in DNA: TGTGCCAGCAGCCCGCGACTAGCGGGGGCCTCAGAGACCCAGTACTTC. This sequence encodes CASSPRLAGASETQYF.

This chain connects TRBV27 to TRBJ2-7; weak D call: TRBD1 (7 bases). Trimming took off 6 bases at V and 4 bases at J, with 22 bases between the two ends. The length of the CDR3 is 16 residues. The germline gives CDR1 MNHEY, CDR2 SMNVEV (reference sequence). The chain's CDR3 is CASSLTSPTGTYEQYF. CDR3 coding DNA: TGTGCCAGCAGCCTAACCTCGCCGACAGGGACTTACGAGCAGTACTTC.

In its sample, this clonotype was seen a few times. The J gene is TRBJ2-1, the V gene TRBV15, with 8 bases lining up with TRBD1. This CDR3 is 15 amino acids long. Germline V gives CDR1 LNHNV, CDR2 YYDKDF (reference sequence). Trimming took 1 base from V and 4 from J; bases not matched to a gene: 3. CDR3 protein: CATSRGRGRYNEQFF. Written as DNA, the CDR3 is TGTGCCACCAGCAGAGGCAGGGGGCGATACAATGAGCAGTTCTTC.

There are many counts of this clonotype. V usage is TRBV24-1 and J usage is TRBJ2-1; no firm D call. The germline gives CDR1 KGHDR, CDR2 SFDVKD. The length of the CDR3 is 11 residues. Deletions cut 1 base from V and 7 bases from J, with 1 base between. CDR3 nucleotide sequence: TGTGCCACCAGTGATTTTAATGAGCAGTTCTTC. It specifies CATSDFNEQFF.

This clonotype has a single count. The CDR3 loop reads CAISEGEGRYGYTF. The CDR3 DNA reads TGTGCCATCAGTGAAGGTGAAGGGCGCTATGGCTACACCTTC. The chain couples TRBV10-3 to TRBJ1-2; D gene ambiguous. V lost 3 bases and J lost 4, with 12 bases in between. The length of the CDR3 is 14 residues. CDR1 and CDR2 from the germline V gene are ENHRY and SYGVKD.

A remark on this clonotype: One junction end does not reproduce the germline sequence, and a read error may be involved. The V and J genes are TRBV5-6 and TRBJ2-3; 11 bases agree with TRBD2. The CDR3 runs 17 residues. Germline V gene data show CDR1 as SGHDT and CDR2 as YYEEEE. CDR3 sequence reads: CASSSTGLAGGFDTRYF. Written as DNA, the CDR3 is TGTGCCAGCAGCTCCACAGGGCTAGCGGGGGGATTCGATACGCGGTATTTT.

The V call is TRBV20-1, the J call TRBJ2-7; TRBD1 agrees at 9 bases. The CDR3 extends over 14 amino acids. With V trimmed by 4 bases and J by 0 bases, 4 bases remained unmatched. CDR1 DFQATT and CDR2 SNEGSKA come from the germline V gene (reference sequence). CDR3: CSATGQGYSYEQYF. CDR3 bases: TGCAGTGCTACGGGACAGGGCTACTCCTACGAGCAGTACTTC.

This clonotype was recorded a few times. The V gene is TRBV4-1, the J gene TRBJ2-1; 12 bases fit TRBD2. With V trimmed by 0 bases and J by 8 bases, 8 bases remained unmatched. From germline, CDR1 is MGHRA and CDR2 YSYEKL. The CDR3 sequence is 17 residues long. The CDR3 nucleotides read TGCGCCAGCAGCCAAGATTTCTACGGACTAGCGGGATATGAGCAGTTCTTC. The encoded protein is CASSQDFYGLAGYEQFF.

This clonotype was counted only a few times. The chain has TRBV29-1 and TRBJ2-1; 9 bases align to TRBD2. CDR1 and CDR2 (germline): SQVTM, ANQGSEA. This CDR3 has 13 residues. The V and J ends lost 3 bases and 9 bases, in that order; junction bases with no gene match: 6. CDR3 protein: CSVDPAGGGEQFF. The DNA of the CDR3 is TGCAGCGTTGATCCCGCGGGGGGGGGTGAGCAGTTCTTC.

In this sample, this clonotype turned up a few times. The V and J genes are TRBV11-2 and TRBJ2-3, with D hard to call. The CDR3 is 16 amino acids. Germline V lookup: CDR1 SGHAT, CDR2 FQNNGV. Trimming took 3 bases from V and 3 from J, leaving 16 bases between them. The CDR3 sequence: CASSFSRIGLTDTQYF. The CDR3 nucleotides read TGTGCCAGCAGCTTTAGCCGAATTGGGTTGACAGATACGCAGTATTTT.

CDR3 nucleotides: TGTGCCAGCAGCCAACCTCCGGAGATGACAGACATTGAAGCTTTCTTT. This encodes CASSQPPEMTDIEAFF. The chain links TRBV3-1 to TRBJ1-1, with a weak D call TRBD1 (5 bases). CDR1 LGHDT and CDR2 YNNKEL come from the germline V gene (reference sequence). The V gene lost 2 bases and the J gene lost 7 bases, with 20 bases spanning the gap. The CDR3 consists of 16 residues.